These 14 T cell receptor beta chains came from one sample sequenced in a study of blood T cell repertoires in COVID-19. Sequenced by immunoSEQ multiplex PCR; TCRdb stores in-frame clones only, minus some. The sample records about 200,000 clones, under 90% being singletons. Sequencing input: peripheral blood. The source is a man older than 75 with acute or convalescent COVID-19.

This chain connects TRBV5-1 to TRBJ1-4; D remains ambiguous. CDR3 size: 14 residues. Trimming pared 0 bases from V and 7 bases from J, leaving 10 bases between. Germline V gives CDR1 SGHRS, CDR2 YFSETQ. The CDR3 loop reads CASSLVSVSEKLFF. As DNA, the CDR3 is TGCGCCAGCAGCTTGGTTTCGGTTAGTGAAAAACTGTTTTTT.

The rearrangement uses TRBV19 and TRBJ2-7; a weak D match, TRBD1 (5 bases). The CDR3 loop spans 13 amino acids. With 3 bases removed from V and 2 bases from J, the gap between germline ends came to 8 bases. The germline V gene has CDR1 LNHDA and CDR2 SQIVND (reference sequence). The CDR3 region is CASSIRVTYEQYF. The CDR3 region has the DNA TGTGCCAGTAGTATCAGGGTAACCTACGAGCAGTACTTC.

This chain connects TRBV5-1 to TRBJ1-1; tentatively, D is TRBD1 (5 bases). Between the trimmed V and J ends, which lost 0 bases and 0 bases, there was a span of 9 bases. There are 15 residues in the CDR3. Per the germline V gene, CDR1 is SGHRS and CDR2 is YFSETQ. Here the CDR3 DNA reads TGCGCCAGCAGCTTGGCCCCAGGGATGAACACTGAAGCTTTCTTT. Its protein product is CASSLAPGMNTEAFF. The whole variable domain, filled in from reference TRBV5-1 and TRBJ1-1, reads KAGVTQTPRYLIKTRGQQVTLSCSPISGHRSVSWYQQTPGQGLQFLFEYFSETQRNKGNFPGRFSGRQFSNSRSEMNVSTLELGDSALYLCASSLAPGMNTEAFFGQGTRLTVV.

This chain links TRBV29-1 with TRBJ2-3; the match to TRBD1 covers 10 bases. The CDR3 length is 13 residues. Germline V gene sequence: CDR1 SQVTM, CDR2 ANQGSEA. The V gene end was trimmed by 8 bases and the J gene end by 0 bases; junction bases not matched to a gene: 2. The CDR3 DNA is TGCAGCACGGGACAGGGGAGCACAGATACGCAGTATTTT. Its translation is CSTGQGSTDTQYF.

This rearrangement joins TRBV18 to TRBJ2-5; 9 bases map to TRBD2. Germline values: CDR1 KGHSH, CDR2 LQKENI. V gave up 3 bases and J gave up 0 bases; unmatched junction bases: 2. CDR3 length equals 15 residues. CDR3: CASSPRLADQETQYF. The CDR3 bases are TGTGCCAGCTCACCCCGACTAGCGGACCAAGAGACCCAGTACTTC.

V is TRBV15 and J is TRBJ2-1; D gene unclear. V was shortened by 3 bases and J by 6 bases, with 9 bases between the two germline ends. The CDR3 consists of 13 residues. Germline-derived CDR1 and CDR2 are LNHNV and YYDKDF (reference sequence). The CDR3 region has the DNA TGTGCCACCAGCAGGCCCACGAGCAATGAGCAGTTCTTC. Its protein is CATSRPTSNEQFF.

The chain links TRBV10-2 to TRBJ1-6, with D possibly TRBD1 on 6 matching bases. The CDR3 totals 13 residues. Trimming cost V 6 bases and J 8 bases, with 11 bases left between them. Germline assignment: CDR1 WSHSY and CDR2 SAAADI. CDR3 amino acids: CASSLQGYSPLHF. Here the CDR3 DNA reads TGCGCCAGCAGCTTACAGGGTTATTCACCCCTCCACTTT.

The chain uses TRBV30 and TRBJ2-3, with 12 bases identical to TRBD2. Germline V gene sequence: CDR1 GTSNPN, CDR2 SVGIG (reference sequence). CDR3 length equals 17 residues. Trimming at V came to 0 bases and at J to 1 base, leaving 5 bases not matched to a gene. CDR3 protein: CAWSVGRTSGGTDTQYF. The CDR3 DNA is TGTGCCTGGAGTGTAGGCCGGACTAGCGGGGGCACAGATACGCAGTATTTT.

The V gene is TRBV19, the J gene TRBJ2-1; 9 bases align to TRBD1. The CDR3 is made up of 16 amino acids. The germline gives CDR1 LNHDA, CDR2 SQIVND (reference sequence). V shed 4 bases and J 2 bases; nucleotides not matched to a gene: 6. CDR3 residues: CASSRKRDRAYNEQFF. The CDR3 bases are TGTGCCAGTAGTAGAAAGCGGGACAGGGCCTACAATGAGCAGTTCTTC.

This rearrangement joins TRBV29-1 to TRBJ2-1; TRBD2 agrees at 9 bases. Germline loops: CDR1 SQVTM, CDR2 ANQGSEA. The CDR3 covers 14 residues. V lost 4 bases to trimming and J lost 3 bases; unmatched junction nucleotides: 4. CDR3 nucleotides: TGCAGCGTTGCCCAGCGGGAGGTCTACAATGAGCAGTTCTTC. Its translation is CSVAQREVYNEQFF.

The CDR3 nucleotides read TGTGCCAGTAGTCAACAGGGACAGGGGGCAGGACAGCCCCAGCATTTT. Its translation: CASSQQGQGAGQPQHF. V gene TRBV19 combines with J gene TRBJ1-5; 12 bases are shared with TRBD1. Per the germline V gene, CDR1 is LNHDA and CDR2 is SQIVND (reference sequence). The junction had 9 bases not matched to a gene; V was cut back by 5 bases and J by 7 bases. The CDR3 is 16 amino acids.

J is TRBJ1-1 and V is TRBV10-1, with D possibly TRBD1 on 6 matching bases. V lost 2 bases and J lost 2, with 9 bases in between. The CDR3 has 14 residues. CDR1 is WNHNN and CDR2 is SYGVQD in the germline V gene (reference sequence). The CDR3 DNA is TGCGCCAGCAGTGAGGGGGGGGGCAACACTGAAGCTTTCTTT. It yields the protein CASSEGGGNTEAFF.

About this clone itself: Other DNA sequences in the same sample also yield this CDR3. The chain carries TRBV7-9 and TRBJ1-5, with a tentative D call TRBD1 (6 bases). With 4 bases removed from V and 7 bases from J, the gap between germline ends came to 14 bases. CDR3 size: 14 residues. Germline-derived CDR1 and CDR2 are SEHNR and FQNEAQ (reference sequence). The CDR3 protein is CASSSQGGDQPQHF. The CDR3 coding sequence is TGTGCCAGCAGCTCCCAAGGGGGGGACCAGCCCCAGCATTTT.

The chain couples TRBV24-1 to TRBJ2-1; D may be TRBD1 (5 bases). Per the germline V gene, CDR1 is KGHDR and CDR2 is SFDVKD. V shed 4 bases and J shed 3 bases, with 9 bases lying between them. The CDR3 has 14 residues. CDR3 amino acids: CATSDADSYNEQFF. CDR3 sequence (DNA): TGTGCCACCAGTGACGCAGACAGCTACAATGAGCAGTTCTTC.